A single sample is the source of the 3 T cell receptor beta chains below, sequenced in a study of blood T cells in healthy people across ages. Through a sample-barcoded 5' primer and a J-beta primer mix, a second PCR was run for roughly 6 to 12 cycles. Using its own MiXCR run on the 5' RACE reads, TCRdb lists one record per CDR3 protein. The data contain around 800,000 distinct CDR3 sequences, 40% to 50% of them seen just once; the ten biggest clones take up about 19%. The sample consisted of blood. Source of these receptors: a man aged 55 to 70 in good health.

The chain recombines TRBV30 with TRBJ2-1; no definite D call. Per the germline V gene, CDR1 is GTSNPN and CDR2 is SVGIG (reference sequence). The CDR3 sequence is 15 residues long. V lost 2 bases, J lost 5 bases, and 16 bases lay in between. CDR3 in DNA: TGTGCCTGGAGTCGTATTTTCATTTCCAACAATGAGCAGTTCTTC. Its translation is CAWSRIFISNNEQFF.

This clonotype was found a few times. The CDR3 DNA reads TGTGCCAGCAGCCTTACGCAGGGCCAAGAGACCCAGTACTTC. Its translation: CASSLTQGQETQYF. The V gene is TRBV3-1, the J gene TRBJ2-5; D might be TRBD1 (5 bases). V was pared by 4 bases and J by 1 base, with 10 bases between. The CDR3 loop spans 14 amino acids. Germline V lookup: CDR1 LGHDT, CDR2 YNNKEL (reference sequence).

This clonotype was seen only a few times. The rearrangement links TRBV28 to TRBJ2-1; tentatively, D is TRBD1 or TRBD2 (6 bases each). Trimming took off 10 bases at V and 5 bases at J, with 21 bases between the two ends. Germline assignment: CDR1 MDHEN and CDR2 SYDVKM. The CDR3 loop spans 15 amino acids. CDR3 bases: TGTGCCACCACGCTGCACAAGGGGGGTAACAATGAGCAGTTCTTC. Protein: CATTLHKGGNNEQFF.